The 9 T cell receptor beta chains listed next were all sequenced from one sample in a study of cytomegalovirus exposure and HLA in healthy donors. PCR employed 60 Vbeta and 13 Jbeta primers. TCRdb keeps only in-frame clones here, not all; method: immunoSEQ multiplex PCR. The table lists about 220,000 clones, 82% of them singletons. The specimen was PBMCs. The origin of the receptors is a woman between 40 and 50 years old in good health and CMV-seropositive.

The rearrangement links TRBV19 to TRBJ1-4, with 7 bases that match TRBD1. The CDR3 is 14 amino acids. Germline CDR1 and CDR2: LNHDA and SQIVND (reference sequence). V gave up 3 bases and J gave up 7 bases; unmatched junction bases: 5. The CDR3 loop reads CASSIGQGGEKLFF. The CDR3 bases are TGTGCCAGTAGTATCGGCCAGGGGGGTGAAAAACTGTTTTTT.

This chain connects TRBV7-6 to TRBJ2-1, with 9 bases fitting TRBD2. The germline V gene has CDR1 SGHVS and CDR2 FNYEAQ. V trimming: 3 bases; J trimming: 0 bases; junction bases outside the gene matches: 6. The CDR3 has 17 amino acids. This chain's CDR3 is CASSFSVSGGSYNEQFF. CDR3 sequence (DNA): TGTGCCAGCAGCTTCTCTGTTAGCGGGGGCTCCTACAATGAGCAGTTCTTC. The full variable domain, rest sourced from reference TRBV7-6 and TRBJ2-1, is GAGVSQSPRYKVTKRGQDVALRCDPISGHVSLYWYRQALGQGPEFLTYFNYEAQQDKSGLPNDRFSAERPEGSISTLTIQRTEQRDSAMYRCASSFSVSGGSYNEQFFGPGTRLTVL.

The gene calls are TRBV7-2 and TRBJ2-7; D possibly corresponds to TRBD2 (7 bases). The germline V gene has CDR1 SGHTA and CDR2 FQGNSA. This CDR3 has 14 residues. Deletions cut 0 bases from V and 5 bases from J, with 11 bases between. The CDR3 here is CASSLAGGPDEQYF. CDR3 DNA: TGTGCCAGCAGCTTAGCGGGGGGGCCCGACGAGCAGTACTTC.

The V gene is TRBV20-1, the J gene TRBJ2-1; tentatively, D is TRBD2 (5 bases). This CDR3 comprises 11 residues. Per germline, CDR1 DFQATT and CDR2 SNEGSKA (reference sequence). V lost 4 bases and J lost 8, with 9 bases in between. In DNA form, the CDR3 reads TGCAGTGCTATAGCGAATTATGAGCAGTTCTTC. This encodes CSAIANYEQFF.

The genes are TRBV14 and TRBJ1-2; tentatively, D is TRBD1 (6 bases). The V end was cut by 3 bases, the J end by 3 bases, with 11 bases between. CDR3 length: 14 residues. Per the germline V gene, CDR1 is SGHDN and CDR2 is FVKESK. CDR3 sequence reads: CASSHRGLDYGYTF. The CDR3, as DNA: TGTGCCAGCAGCCACAGGGGCCTGGACTATGGCTACACCTTC. Together with reference TRBV14 and TRBJ1-2, the CDR3 gives the full variable domain: EAGVTQFPSHSVIEKGQTVTLRCDPISGHDNLYWYRRVMGKEIKFLLHFVKESKQDESGMPNNRFLAERTGGTYSTLKVQPAELEDSGVYFCASSHRGLDYGYTFGSGTRLTVV.

The chain carries TRBV7-6 and TRBJ1-3; D is perhaps TRBD1 (5 bases). CDR3 length: 17 residues. Germline V gives CDR1 SGHVS, CDR2 FNYEAQ. V was pared by 5 bases and J by 2 bases, with 19 bases between. The CDR3 nucleotides read TGTGCCAGCAGCCTAGAATCCCAGGGTGGTACTGGAAACACCATATATTTT. Amino acid sequence: CASSLESQGGTGNTIYF.

The J gene is TRBJ2-2, the V gene TRBV7-2, with TRBD2 as a possible D gene (5 bases). The CDR3 is 13 residues long. In germline, CDR1 is SGHTA, CDR2 FQGNSA. The CDR3: CTSRTSNTGELFF. Here the CDR3 DNA reads TGTACGTCTCGGACTTCGAACACCGGGGAGCTGTTTTTT.

The rearrangement uses TRBV7-9 and TRBJ1-5, with D perhaps matching TRBD1 (6 bases). This CDR3 has 14 residues. Trimming cost V 5 bases and J 7 bases, with 15 bases left between them. Germline assignment: CDR1 SEHNR and CDR2 FQNEAQ (reference sequence). The chain's CDR3 is CASSLTGGGQPQHF. CDR3 sequence (DNA): TGTGCCAGCAGCCTGACGGGGGGCGGACAGCCCCAGCATTTT. The full variable domain, rest sourced from reference TRBV7-9 and TRBJ1-5, is DTGVSQNPRHKITKRGQNVTFRCDPISEHNRLYWYRQTLGQGPEFLTYFQNEAQLEKSRLLSDRFSAERPKGSFSTLEIQRTEQGDSAMYLCASSLTGGGQPQHFGDGTRLSIL.

The genes are TRBV2 and TRBJ2-1, with D tentatively TRBD2 (5 bases). From germline, CDR1 is SNHLY and CDR2 FYNNEI. The ends were cut back, 4 bases at V and 7 bases at J, with 14 bases in the middle. This CDR3 is 14 amino acids long. The CDR3 coding sequence is TGTGCCAGCAGTGCTTGGACTGAAAGAAATGAGCAGTTCTTC. It codes for CASSAWTERNEQFF.